Following are 30 T cell receptor beta chains from one sample sequenced in a study of glioma-infiltrating T cells after dendritic cell vaccination. TCRdb's table, derived via immunoSEQ multiplex PCR, lists solely in-frame clones and lacks some. The table shows 90,000 to 100,000 clones, with 70% to 80% occurring only once. The sample was blood, taken before dendritic cell vaccination. The receptor source for this set is a human donor with glioblastoma.

This clone turned up a few times. The rearrangement joins TRBV19 to TRBJ2-7, with D unresolved. Deletions cut 3 bases from V and 0 bases from J, with 6 bases between. The germline V gene encodes CDR1 LNHDA and CDR2 SQIVND (reference sequence). There are 13 residues in the CDR3. CDR3 nucleotides: TGTGCCAGTAGTATTAGTAGCTCCTACGAGCAGTACTTC. It yields the protein CASSISSSYEQYF.

With respect to this clone: This CDR3 is also generated by other DNA sequences in the sample. The chain joins TRBV5-1 to TRBJ2-7, with a possible D match to TRBD2 (6 bases). V was cut by 0 bases and J by 0 bases, with 10 bases left in between. In germline, CDR1 is SGHRS, CDR2 YFSETQ. The length of the CDR3 is 15 residues. The CDR3 here is CASSLGGGSSYEQYF. The CDR3 DNA sequence: TGCGCCAGCAGCTTGGGGGGAGGCTCCTCCTACGAGCAGTACTTC.

This rearrangement joins TRBV20-1 to TRBJ1-1; D call uncertain. The CDR3 contains 11 residues. Germline V gene lookup returns CDR1 DFQATT and CDR2 SNEGSKA (reference sequence). Trimming took 6 bases from V and 14 from J, leaving 19 bases between them. CDR3 sequence reads: CSAREGFRGFF. DNA of the CDR3: TGCAGTGCGCGGGAAGGTTTTCGCGGGTTCTTT.

The chain combines TRBV15 with TRBJ2-7; 7 bases align to TRBD1. CDR3 length equals 15 residues. V was pared by 1 base and J by 3 bases, with 6 bases of the junction left unmatched. Germline V CDR1 and CDR2: LNHNV, YYDKDF (reference sequence). The chain's CDR3 is CATSRVGTEVYEQYF. In DNA form, the CDR3 reads TGTGCCACCAGCAGAGTTGGGACAGAAGTCTACGAGCAGTACTTC.

The chain has TRBV2 and TRBJ1-2; D may be TRBD1 (6 bases). CDR3 length equals 12 residues. Per the germline V gene, CDR1 is SNHLY and CDR2 is FYNNEI. The ends were cut back, 7 bases at V and 6 bases at J, with 12 bases in the middle. For the CDR3, the DNA is TGTGCCAGCAAGTATTCAGGGGATGGCTACACCTTC. Amino acids: CASKYSGDGYTF.

The CDR3 DNA is TGTGCCAGCTCACCAGGAGGGAATCAGCCCCAGCATTTT. This sequence encodes CASSPGGNQPQHF. The chain is built from TRBV18 and TRBJ1-5; D is undetermined. This CDR3 comprises 13 residues. V was clipped by 2 bases and J by 4 bases, with 6 bases between them. Germline assignment: CDR1 KGHSH and CDR2 LQKENI.

The chain uses TRBV5-1 and TRBJ1-2; the D gene is possibly TRBD1 (5 bases). The V end lost 0 bases, the J end lost 5 bases, and 14 bases lay between the germline ends. The CDR3 sequence is 15 residues long. CDR1 is SGHRS, CDR2 YFSETQ, per germline. The CDR3 loop is CASSLVFRGSYGYTF. Written as DNA, the CDR3 is TGCGCCAGCAGCTTGGTGTTCCGGGGGTCGTATGGCTACACCTTC.

CDR3 sequence (DNA): TGTGCCAGCAGTGATTTAGGGGGCACTGAAGCTTTCTTT. This encodes CASSDLGGTEAFF. V usage is TRBV6-1 and J usage is TRBJ1-1; D perhaps matches TRBD1 (6 bases). The CDR3 runs to 13 residues. Germline loops: CDR1 MNHNS, CDR2 SASEGT. The V gene lost 3 bases and the J gene lost 4 bases, with 9 bases spanning the gap.

In this sample, this clone turned up many times. The chain combines TRBV5-1 with TRBJ2-3, with D uncertain. The V and J ends lost 4 bases and 1 base respectively, with 13 bases between them. Germline V gives CDR1 SGHRS, CDR2 YFSETQ. The CDR3 extends over 15 amino acids. CDR3 amino acids: CASSITSLGTDTQYF. The CDR3 DNA sequence: TGCGCCAGCAGCATTACAAGTCTGGGCACAGATACGCAGTATTTT. Together with reference TRBV5-1 and TRBJ2-3, the CDR3 gives the full variable domain: KAGVTQTPRYLIKTRGQQVTLSCSPISGHRSVSWYQQTPGQGLQFLFEYFSETQRNKGNFPGRFSGRQFSNSRSEMNVSTLELGDSALYLCASSITSLGTDTQYFGPGTRLTVL.

The chain couples TRBV7-3 to TRBJ1-1; 7 bases line up with TRBD1. With 5 bases clipped from V and 4 bases from J, the junction kept 4 bases outside the gene matches. The CDR3 length is 13 residues. Looked up from germline, CDR1 is SGHTA and CDR2 is FQGTGA. The CDR3, as DNA: TGTGCCAGCAGCCGACAGGGTTTCACTGAAGCTTTCTTT. Encoded protein: CASSRQGFTEAFF.

J is TRBJ2-1 and V is TRBV9; 7 bases fit TRBD2. With 0 bases clipped from V and 2 bases from J, the junction kept 11 bases outside the gene matches. The CDR3 has 18 residues. Germline CDR1 reads SGDLS; CDR2 reads YYNGEE. Written as DNA, the CDR3 is TGTGCCAGCAGCGTAGTAGGTTTCTCTAGCGGTACCTACAATGAGCAGTTCTTC. Translation: CASSVVGFSSGTYNEQFF. Complete variable domain (other parts from reference TRBV9 and TRBJ2-1): DSGVTQTPKHLITATGQRVTLRCSPRSGDLSVYWYQQSLDQGLQFLIQYYNGEERAKGNILERFSAQQFPDLHSELNLSSLELGDSALYFCASSVVGFSSGTYNEQFFGPGTRLTVL.

The CDR3 bases are TGCGCCAGCAGCTTGACACCAGGGCGAGAGGGAAACACCATATATTTT. This gives the protein CASSLTPGREGNTIYF. V and J are TRBV5-1 and TRBJ1-3; maybe TRBD1 (5 bases). Trimming pared 1 base from V and 4 bases from J, leaving 15 bases between. This CDR3 has 16 residues. Germline lookup yields CDR1 SGHRS and CDR2 YFSETQ. Variable domain in full (rest from reference TRBV5-1 and TRBJ1-3): KAGVTQTPRYLIKTRGQQVTLSCSPISGHRSVSWYQQTPGQGLQFLFEYFSETQRNKGNFPGRFSGRQFSNSRSEMNVSTLELGDSALYLCASSLTPGREGNTIYFGEGSWLTVV.

The chain has TRBV9 and TRBJ1-1, with a weak D call TRBD1 (5 bases). This CDR3 contains 15 residues. The germline gives CDR1 SGDLS, CDR2 YYNGEE. V was shortened by 4 bases and J by 1 base, with 14 bases between the two germline ends. CDR3 nucleotide sequence: TGTGCCAGCAGCTCAACCGGGAGGGGGAACACTGAAGCTTTCTTT. As protein: CASSSTGRGNTEAFF.

This chain joins TRBV30 and TRBJ2-7; D is unclear. V gave up 7 bases and J gave up 2 bases, with 15 bases separating them. CDR1 GTSNPN and CDR2 SVGIG come from the germline V gene (reference sequence). The CDR3 runs to 13 residues. This CDR3 reads CALSEVEPYEQYF. CDR3 sequence (DNA): TGTGCCTTATCCGAGGTTGAACCCTACGAGCAGTACTTC. Looking up the rest from reference TRBV30 and TRBJ2-7 gives the full variable domain: SQTIHQWPATLVQPVGSPLSLECTVEGTSNPNLYWYRQAAGRGLQLLFYSVGIGQISSEVPQNLSASRPQDRQFILSSKKLLLSDSGFYLCALSEVEPYEQYFGPGTRLTVT.

The chain has TRBV6-4 and TRBJ2-2; 7 nucleotides align to TRBD1. The CDR3 has 14 residues. V lost 6 bases, J lost 2 bases, and 3 bases stayed unmatched. Germline loops: CDR1 MRHNA, CDR2 SNTAGT. The CDR3 loop is CASSRDRNTGELFF. The CDR3 DNA reads TGTGCCAGCAGCCGGGACAGAAACACCGGGGAGCTGTTTTTT.

The V and J genes are TRBV28 and TRBJ1-1, with D possibly TRBD1 on 5 matching bases. The length of the CDR3 is 12 residues. CDR1 MDHEN and CDR2 SYDVKM come from the germline V gene. Trimming pared 5 bases from V and 9 bases from J, leaving 13 bases between. DNA for the CDR3: TGTGCCAGCAGTCGGCGACAGCAAAAAGCTTTCTTT. Its translation is CASSRRQQKAFF.

V gene TRBV18 combines with J gene TRBJ2-5, with 8 bases lining up with TRBD1. Germline CDR1 is KGHSH and CDR2 is LQKENI. V shed 1 base and J 5 bases; nucleotides not matched to a gene: 9. The CDR3 runs 16 residues. The CDR3 is CASSPLGQGAAETQYF. The CDR3 DNA reads TGTGCCAGCTCACCACTCGGTCAGGGGGCAGCGGAGACCCAGTACTTC. Looking up the rest from reference TRBV18 and TRBJ2-5 gives the full variable domain: NAGVMQNPRHLVRRRGQEARLRCSPMKGHSHVYWYRQLPEEGLKFMVYLQKENIIDESGMPKERFSAEFPKEGPSILRIQQVVRGDSAAYFCASSPLGQGAAETQYFGPGTRLLVL.

The chain carries TRBV6-5 and TRBJ2-5; 11 nucleotides agree with TRBD1. The J call may be in error: the DNA end matches TRBJ2-7 better. CDR1 MNHEY and CDR2 SVGAGI come from the germline V gene. The CDR3 sequence is 15 residues long. The CDR3 DNA sequence: TGTGCCAGCAGTTACGGGACAGGGGGAGGCTACGAGCAGTACTTC. Its translation is CASSYGTGGGYEQYF.

The V gene is TRBV2, the J gene TRBJ2-5; 7 bases align to TRBD2. The length of the CDR3 is 13 residues. From germline, CDR1 is SNHLY and CDR2 FYNNEI. CDR3 sequence: CAILPGGQSTQYF. Written as DNA, the CDR3 is TGTGCTATCCTACCGGGAGGTCAATCAACCCAGTACTTC. The full variable domain, with the rest looked up from reference TRBV2 and TRBJ2-5, is EPEVTQTPSHQVTQMGQEVILRCVPISNHLYFYWYRQILGQKVEFLVSFYNNEISEKSEIFDDQFSVERPDGSNFTLKIRSTKLEDSAMYFCAILPGGQSTQYFGPGTRLLVL.

The genes are TRBV2 and TRBJ1-1, with 8 bases identical to TRBD1. Per the germline V gene, CDR1 is SNHLY and CDR2 is FYNNEI. The CDR3 consists of 15 residues. The trim removed 5 bases at V and 1 base at J, leaving 6 bases unmatched. The DNA of the CDR3 is TGTGCCAGCAGTCTCCGACAGGGGCCGAACACTGAAGCTTTCTTT. Its translation: CASSLRQGPNTEAFF.

The DNA for the CDR3 is TGTGCCAGCAGCCATACTAACACAGATACGCAGTATTTT. Its protein product is CASSHTNTDTQYF. The J gene is TRBJ2-3, the V gene TRBV5-4; D not resolved. The CDR3 runs to 13 residues. V was shortened by 4 bases and J by 2 bases, with 8 bases between the two germline ends. Germline lookup yields CDR1 SGHNT and CDR2 YYREEE (reference sequence). The full variable domain, in which reference TRBV5-4 and TRBJ2-3 provide the parts outside the CDR3, is ETGVTQSPTHLIKTRGQQVTLRCSSQSGHNTVSWYQQALGQGPQFIFQYYREEENGRGNFPPRFSGLQFPNYSSELNVNALELDDSALYLCASSHTNTDTQYFGPGTRLTVL.

This clone was found once. The rearrangement joins TRBV10-2 to TRBJ1-2; 7 bases line up with TRBD1. Unmatched junction bases numbered 7, after V lost 6 bases and J lost 6 bases. Germline V lookup: CDR1 WSHSY, CDR2 SAAADI. This CDR3 has 13 amino acids. For the CDR3, the DNA is TGCGCCAGCAGCGCAACAGGGGTCAATGGCTACACCTTC. Its translation is CASSATGVNGYTF.

The J gene is TRBJ2-5, the V gene TRBV29-1, with 8 bases aligning to TRBD2. V lost 7 bases and J lost 1; bases outside the gene matches: 8. Germline V lookup: CDR1 SQVTM, CDR2 ANQGSEA. This CDR3 is built from 14 residues. The CDR3 loop reads CSAPTGGGQETQYF. The CDR3 region has the DNA TGCAGCGCCCCCACCGGGGGGGGCCAAGAGACCCAGTACTTC.

About this clone itself: The same CDR3 also results from other DNA sequences found in this sample. V usage is TRBV5-1 and J usage is TRBJ1-3; D is uncertain. CDR3 length equals 13 residues. Trimming shortened V by 0 bases and J by 4 bases, and 5 bases separated the two germline ends. Germline V lookup: CDR1 SGHRS, CDR2 YFSETQ. As DNA, the CDR3 is TGCGCCAGCAGCTTGGCTGGCGGAAACACCATATATTTT. This sequence encodes CASSLAGGNTIYF.

The chain joins TRBV30 to TRBJ1-2; D might be TRBD1 (5 bases). Trimming took 4 bases from V and 4 from J, leaving 16 bases between them. Germline-derived CDR1 and CDR2 are GTSNPN and SVGIG (reference sequence). The CDR3 extends over 14 amino acids. CDR3 residues: CAWIINGGSYGYTF. CDR3 in DNA: TGTGCCTGGATAATCAATGGGGGGTCCTATGGCTACACCTTC. Complete variable domain (other parts from reference TRBV30 and TRBJ1-2): SQTIHQWPATLVQPVGSPLSLECTVEGTSNPNLYWYRQAAGRGLQLLFYSVGIGQISSEVPQNLSASRPQDRQFILSSKKLLLSDSGFYLCAWIINGGSYGYTFGSGTRLTVV.

The rearrangement joins TRBV9 to TRBJ1-1; no firm D call. The CDR3 runs to 14 residues. The V and J ends lost 0 bases and 1 base respectively, with 7 bases between them. CDR1 is SGDLS, CDR2 YYNGEE, per germline. This chain's CDR3 is CASSVAGGNTEAFF. For the CDR3, the DNA is TGTGCCAGCAGCGTAGCCGGAGGGAACACTGAAGCTTTCTTT.

About this clone itself: Additional DNA sequences in this sample encode the identical CDR3. The rearrangement links TRBV5-1 to TRBJ2-3, with no clear D. Trimming shortened V by 4 bases and J by 3 bases, and 9 bases separated the two germline ends. From germline, CDR1 is SGHRS and CDR2 YFSETQ. The CDR3 totals 13 residues. The CDR3 sequence: CASSPGATDTQYF. The CDR3 DNA reads as TGCGCCAGCAGCCCGGGTGCTACAGATACGCAGTATTTT.

The chain employs TRBV18 and TRBJ1-2, with 9 positions matching TRBD1. The CDR3 runs to 14 residues. Germline V gene data show CDR1 as KGHSH and CDR2 as LQKENI. The junction had 7 bases not matched to a gene; V was cut back by 3 bases and J by 8 bases. CDR3 amino acids: CASSPGTGQLGYTF. The CDR3 DNA sequence: TGTGCCAGCTCACCTGGGACAGGGCAGTTGGGCTACACCTTC.

The chain is built from TRBV4-1 and TRBJ2-7; 8 positions agree with TRBD2. The CDR3 spans 14 residues. The germline V gene has CDR1 MGHRA and CDR2 YSYEKL. V shed 0 bases and J 9 bases; nucleotides not matched to a gene: 7. The CDR3 region is CASSQEAGAWGQYF. The CDR3 DNA reads TGCGCCAGCAGCCAAGAAGCGGGAGCTTGGGGGCAGTACTTC.

This clone was recorded only once. V and J are TRBV7-2 and TRBJ2-5; a weak D match, TRBD1 (5 bases). This CDR3 comprises 14 residues. V gave up 3 bases and J gave up 5 bases, with 13 bases separating them. Germline V gene sequence: CDR1 SGHTA, CDR2 FQGNSA. Here the CDR3 reads CASSFNQGYETQYF. CDR3 DNA: TGTGCCAGCAGCTTTAACCAGGGTTACGAGACCCAGTACTTC. Full variable domain (outside the CDR3, taken from reference TRBV7-2 and TRBJ2-5): GAGVSQSPSNKVTEKGKDVELRCDPISGHTALYWYRQSLGQGLEFLIYFQGNSAPDKSGLPSDRFSAERTGGSVSTLTIQRTQQEDSAVYLCASSFNQGYETQYFGPGTRLLVL.